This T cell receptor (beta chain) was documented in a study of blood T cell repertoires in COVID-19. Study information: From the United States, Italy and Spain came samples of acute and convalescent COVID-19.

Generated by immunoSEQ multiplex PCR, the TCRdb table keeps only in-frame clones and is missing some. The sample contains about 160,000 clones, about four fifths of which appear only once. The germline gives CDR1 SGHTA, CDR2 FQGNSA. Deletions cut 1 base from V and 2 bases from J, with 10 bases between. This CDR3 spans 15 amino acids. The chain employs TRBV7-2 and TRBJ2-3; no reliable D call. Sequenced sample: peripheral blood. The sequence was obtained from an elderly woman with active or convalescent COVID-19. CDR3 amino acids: CASSLGVVNTDTQYF. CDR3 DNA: TGTGCCAGCAGCTTAGGAGTGGTGAACACAGATACGCAGTATTTT.